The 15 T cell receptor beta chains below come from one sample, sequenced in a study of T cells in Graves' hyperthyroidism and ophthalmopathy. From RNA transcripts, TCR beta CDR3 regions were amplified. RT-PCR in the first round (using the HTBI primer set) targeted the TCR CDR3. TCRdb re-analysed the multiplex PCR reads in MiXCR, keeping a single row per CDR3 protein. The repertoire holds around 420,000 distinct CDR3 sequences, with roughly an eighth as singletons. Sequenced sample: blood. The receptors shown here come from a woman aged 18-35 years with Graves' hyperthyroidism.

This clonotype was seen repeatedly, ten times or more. The chain's CDR3 is CATSDSLSEQFF. CDR3 DNA: TGTGCCACCAGTGATTCCCTTAGTGAGCAGTTCTTC. The chain has TRBV24-1 and TRBJ2-1, with no clear D. CDR1 is KGHDR, CDR2 SFDVKD, per germline. CDR3 size: 12 residues. V lost 2 bases and J 9 bases, leaving 7 bases between the germline ends.

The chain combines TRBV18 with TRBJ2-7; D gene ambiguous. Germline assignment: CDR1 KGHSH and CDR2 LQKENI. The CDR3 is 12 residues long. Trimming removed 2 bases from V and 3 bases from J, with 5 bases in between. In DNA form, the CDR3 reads TGTGCCAGCTCACCAAATGACTACGAGCAGTACTTC. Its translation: CASSPNDYEQYF. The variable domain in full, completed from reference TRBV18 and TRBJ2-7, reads NAGVMQNPRHLVRRRGQEARLRCSPMKGHSHVYWYRQLPEEGLKFMVYLQKENIIDESGMPKERFSAEFPKEGPSILRIQQVVRGDSAAYFCASSPNDYEQYFGPGTRLTVT.

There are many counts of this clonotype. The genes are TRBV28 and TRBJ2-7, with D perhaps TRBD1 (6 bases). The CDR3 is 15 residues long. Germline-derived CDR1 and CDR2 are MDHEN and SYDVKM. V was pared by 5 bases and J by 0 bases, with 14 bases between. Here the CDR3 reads CASSQTGPPSYEQYF. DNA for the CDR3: TGTGCCAGCAGTCAAACAGGGCCTCCCTCCTACGAGCAGTACTTC.

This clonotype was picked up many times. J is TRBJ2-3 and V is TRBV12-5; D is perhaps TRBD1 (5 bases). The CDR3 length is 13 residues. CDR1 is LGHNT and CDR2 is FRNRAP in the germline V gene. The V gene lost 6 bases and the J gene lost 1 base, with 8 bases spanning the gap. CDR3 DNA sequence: TGTGCTAGTGGGCCGACAGGCACAGATACGCAGTATTTT. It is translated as CASGPTGTDTQYF.

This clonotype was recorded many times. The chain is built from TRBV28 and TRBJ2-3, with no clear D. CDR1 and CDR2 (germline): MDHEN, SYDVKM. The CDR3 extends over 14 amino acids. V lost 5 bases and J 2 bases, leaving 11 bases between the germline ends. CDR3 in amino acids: CASSVYTFTDTQYF. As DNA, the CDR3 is TGTGCCAGCAGTGTATACACCTTCACAGATACGCAGTATTTT.

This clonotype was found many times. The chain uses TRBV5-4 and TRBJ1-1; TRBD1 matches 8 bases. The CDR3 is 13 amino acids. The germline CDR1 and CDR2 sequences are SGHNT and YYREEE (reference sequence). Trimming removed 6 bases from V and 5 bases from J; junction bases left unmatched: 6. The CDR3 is CASKQGEKTEAFF. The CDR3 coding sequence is TGTGCCAGCAAACAGGGGGAAAAGACTGAAGCTTTCTTT. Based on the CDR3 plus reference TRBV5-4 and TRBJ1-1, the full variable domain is ETGVTQSPTHLIKTRGQQVTLRCSSQSGHNTVSWYQQALGQGPQFIFQYYREEENGRGNFPPRFSGLQFPNYSSELNVNALELDDSALYLCASKQGEKTEAFFGQGTRLTVV.

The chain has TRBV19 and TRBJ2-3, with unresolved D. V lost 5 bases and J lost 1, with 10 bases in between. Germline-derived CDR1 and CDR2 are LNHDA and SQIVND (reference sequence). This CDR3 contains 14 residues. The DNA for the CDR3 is TGTGCCAGTAGTTGGCAGGACGGCACAGATACGCAGTATTTT. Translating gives CASSWQDGTDTQYF.

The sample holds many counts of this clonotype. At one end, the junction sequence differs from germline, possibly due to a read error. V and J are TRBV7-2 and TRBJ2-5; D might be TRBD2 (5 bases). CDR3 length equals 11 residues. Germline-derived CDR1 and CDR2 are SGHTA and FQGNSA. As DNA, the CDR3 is TGTGCCAGCAGCGTAGCGGAGACCCAGTACTTC. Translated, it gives CASSVAETQYF.

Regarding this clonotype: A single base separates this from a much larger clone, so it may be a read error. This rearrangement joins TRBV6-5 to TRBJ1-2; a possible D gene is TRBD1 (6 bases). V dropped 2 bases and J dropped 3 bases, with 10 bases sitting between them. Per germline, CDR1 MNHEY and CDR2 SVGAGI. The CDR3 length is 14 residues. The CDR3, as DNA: TGTGCCAGCAGTTACCGGGCAGGGGACTATGGCTACACCTTC. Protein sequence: CASSYRAGDYGYTF.

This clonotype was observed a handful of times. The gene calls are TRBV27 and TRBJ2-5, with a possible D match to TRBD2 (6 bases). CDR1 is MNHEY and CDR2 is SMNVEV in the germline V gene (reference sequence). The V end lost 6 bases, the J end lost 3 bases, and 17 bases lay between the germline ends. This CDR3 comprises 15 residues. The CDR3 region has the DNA TGTGCCAGCAGAGGGGTAGCGGTGGGGGAAGAGACCCAGTACTTC. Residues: CASRGVAVGEETQYF.

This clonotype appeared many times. CDR3 sequence: CASTVRGSSYNEQFF. The CDR3 bases are TGTGCCAGCACCGTCAGGGGGAGCTCCTACAATGAGCAGTTCTTC. This chain joins TRBV28 and TRBJ2-1; the match to TRBD1 covers 7 bases. Germline values: CDR1 MDHEN, CDR2 SYDVKM. The J segment lost 0 bases and the V segment lost 7 bases, leaving 6 bases of the junction unmatched. The CDR3 has 15 amino acids.

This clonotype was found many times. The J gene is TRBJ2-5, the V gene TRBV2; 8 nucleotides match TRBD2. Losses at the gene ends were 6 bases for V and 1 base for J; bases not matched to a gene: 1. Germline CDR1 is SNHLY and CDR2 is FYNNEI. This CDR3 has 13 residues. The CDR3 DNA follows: TGTGCCAGCAGGCGGGAGGTCCAAGAGACCCAGTACTTC. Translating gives CASRREVQETQYF.

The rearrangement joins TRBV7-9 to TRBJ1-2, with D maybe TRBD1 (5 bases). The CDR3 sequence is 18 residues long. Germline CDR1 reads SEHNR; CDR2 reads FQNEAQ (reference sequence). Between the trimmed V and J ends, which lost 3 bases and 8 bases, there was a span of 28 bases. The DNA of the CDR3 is TGTGCCAGCAGCTTGTTATCTGGAGGGACCCACACCCAGGACGGCTACACCTTC. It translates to CASSLLSGGTHTQDGYTF.

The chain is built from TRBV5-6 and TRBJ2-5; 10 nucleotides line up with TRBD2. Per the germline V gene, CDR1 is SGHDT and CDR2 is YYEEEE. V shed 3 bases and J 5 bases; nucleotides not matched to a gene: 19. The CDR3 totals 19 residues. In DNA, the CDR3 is TGTGCCAGCAGCTCCCCCACCGACCTAGCGGGAGTTTGGCGGGAGACCCAGTACTTC. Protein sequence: CASSSPTDLAGVWRETQYF.

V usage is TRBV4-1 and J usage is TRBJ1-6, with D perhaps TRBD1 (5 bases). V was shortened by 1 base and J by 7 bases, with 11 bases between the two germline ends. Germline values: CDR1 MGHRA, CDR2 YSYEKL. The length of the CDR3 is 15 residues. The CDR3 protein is CASSQVATANSPLHF. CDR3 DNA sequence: TGCGCCAGCAGCCAAGTGGCGACAGCGAATTCACCCCTCCACTTT.